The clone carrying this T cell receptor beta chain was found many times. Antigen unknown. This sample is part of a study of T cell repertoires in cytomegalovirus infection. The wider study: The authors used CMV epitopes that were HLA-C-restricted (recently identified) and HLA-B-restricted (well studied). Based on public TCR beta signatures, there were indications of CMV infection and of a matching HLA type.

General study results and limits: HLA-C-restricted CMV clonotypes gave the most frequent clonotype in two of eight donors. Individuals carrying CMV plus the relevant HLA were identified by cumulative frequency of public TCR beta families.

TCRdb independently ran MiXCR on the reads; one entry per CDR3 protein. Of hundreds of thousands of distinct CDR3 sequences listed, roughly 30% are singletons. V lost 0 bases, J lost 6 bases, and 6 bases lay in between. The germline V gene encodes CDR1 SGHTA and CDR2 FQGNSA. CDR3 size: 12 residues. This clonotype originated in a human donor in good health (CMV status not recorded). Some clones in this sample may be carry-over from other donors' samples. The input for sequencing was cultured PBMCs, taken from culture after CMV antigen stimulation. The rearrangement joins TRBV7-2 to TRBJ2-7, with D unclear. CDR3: CASSLAGREQYF. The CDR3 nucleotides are TGTGCCAGCAGCTTAGCAGGTCGCGAGCAGTACTTC.